The entry below describes one T cell receptor (beta chain). CDR1 is SGHAT, CDR2 FQNNGV, per germline. Trimming left V 6 bases short and J 0 bases short, with 15 bases between. The CDR3 has 15 residues. These data are taken from a study of blood T cell repertoires in COVID-19. Study details: The samples span acute and convalescent COVID-19 from the United States, Italy and Spain. Sample material is recorded as cDNA or gDNA derived from T cells, B-cell-depleted T cells, or PBMCs.

Here immunoSEQ multiplex PCR was the method, and the copy in TCRdb shows in-frame clones only, minus some. The sample has roughly 150,000 clones; approximately 90% are singletons. Seattle participants joined during active infection and were tracked over time. The sample taken for sequencing was peripheral blood. This sequence was found in a man aged 18-30 years with COVID-19, enrolled during active disease. The chain links TRBV11-2 to TRBJ2-7; possible D gene TRBD2, 6 bases. CDR3 sequence reads: CASREGQASSYEQYF. The CDR3 coding sequence is TGTGCCAGCAGGGAGGGGCAGGCGAGCTCCTACGAGCAGTACTTC.